The clone carrying this T cell receptor beta chain was detected many times. The antigen is not known. TCRdb fed the 5' RACE reads into MiXCR, producing one record per CDR3 protein. This table holds tens of thousands of distinct CDR3 sequences, over 6.5% found once. The data derive from a study of T-cell memory formation after mild COVID-19. Whole-study findings and limits: Among CD4+ contracting clones, most were CM and EM, and CD8+ ones EMRA.

Trimming cost V 2 bases and J 3 bases, with 11 bases left between them. The CDR3 runs to 15 residues. Germline values: CDR1 SGHTA, CDR2 FQGNSA. What was sequenced was PBMCs or a T cell subset sorted from them (not recorded which). This clonotype was sampled from an adult who had mild COVID-19 (a few samples of this study predate the infection). Cell type and time point are not known. The chain couples TRBV7-2 to TRBJ1-5; D unresolved. This chain's CDR3 is CASSLFLDLNQPQHF. As DNA, the CDR3 is TGTGCCAGCAGCTTATTTCTGGACCTCAATCAGCCCCAGCATTTT.